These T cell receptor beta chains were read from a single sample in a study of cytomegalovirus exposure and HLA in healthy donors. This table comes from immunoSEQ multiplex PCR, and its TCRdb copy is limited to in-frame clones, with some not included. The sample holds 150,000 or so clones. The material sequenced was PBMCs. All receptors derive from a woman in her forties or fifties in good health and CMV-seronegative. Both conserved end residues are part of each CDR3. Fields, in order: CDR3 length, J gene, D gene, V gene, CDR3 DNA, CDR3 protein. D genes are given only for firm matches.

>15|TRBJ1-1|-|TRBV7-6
TGTGCCAGCAGCTTAGTCGGCAGGGGTGACACTGAAGCTTTCTTT
CASSLVGRGDTEAFF
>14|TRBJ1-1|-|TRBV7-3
TGTGCCAGCAGCTTAAATGCGGGGAACACTGAAGCTTTCTTT
CASSLNAGNTEAFF
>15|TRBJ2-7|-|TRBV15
TGTGCCACCAGCAGAGAGGGAGCAGGGGCCTACGAGCAGTACTTC
CATSREGAGAYEQYF
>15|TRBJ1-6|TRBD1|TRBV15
TGTGCCACCAGCAGAACAGGGGGCTATAATTCACCCCTCCACTTT
CATSRTGGYNSPLHF
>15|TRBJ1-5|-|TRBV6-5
TGTGCCAGCAGTTACGGTACAGGGACGGGTCAGCCCCAGCATTTT
CASSYGTGTGQPQHF
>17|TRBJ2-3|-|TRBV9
TGTGCCAGCAGCGTAGAGTGGGACTCAACGGCACTAGGTACGCAGTATTTT
CASSVEWDSTALGTQYF
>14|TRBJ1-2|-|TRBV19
TGTGCCAGTAGTATAAGGTTAGCGAACTATGGCTACACCTTC
CASSIRLANYGYTF
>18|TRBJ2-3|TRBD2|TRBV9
TGTGCCAGCAGCTGGACTAGCGGAGGGGGGGGCCGCCCAGATACGCAGTATTTT
CASSWTSGGGGRPDTQYF
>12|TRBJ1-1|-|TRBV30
TGTGCCTGGAGTGTAAGAGGGTTCGAAGCTTTCTTT
CAWSVRGFEAFF
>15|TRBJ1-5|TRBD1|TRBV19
TGTGCCAGTAGTATTCTTGGGACAGGGAACCAGCCCCAGCATTTT
CASSILGTGNQPQHF
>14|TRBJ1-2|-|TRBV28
TGTGCCAGCAGTTTATCAGGCAGGGTAAGCGGCTACACCTTC
CASSLSGRVSGYTF
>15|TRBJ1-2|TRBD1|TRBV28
TGTGCCAGCAGTTCAACCAGGGGGCGAATTGACGGCTACACCTTC
CASSSTRGRIDGYTF
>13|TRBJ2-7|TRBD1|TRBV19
TGTGCCAGCACGGGACAGGGCCCCTACGAGCAGTACTTC
CASTGQGPYEQYF
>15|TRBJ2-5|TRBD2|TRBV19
TGTGCCAGCAGAATAGCGGGGGGGCAGTTGGAGACCCAGTACTTC
CASRIAGGQLETQYF
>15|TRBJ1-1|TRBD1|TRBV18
TGTGCCAGCTCACCATGGACAGGGGTGGACACTGAAGCTTTCTTT
CASSPWTGVDTEAFF
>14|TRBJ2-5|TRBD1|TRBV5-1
TGCGCCAGCAGCTTGGGAGGGGGCCGGGAGACCCAGTACTTC
CASSLGGGRETQYF
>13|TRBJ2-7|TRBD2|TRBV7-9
TGTGCCAGCAGCCATGGACTAGCGGGCGAGCAGTACTTC
CASSHGLAGEQYF
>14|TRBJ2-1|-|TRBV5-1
TGCGCCAGCAGCTCCCCGCCGACTAGTTATGAGCAGTTCTTC
CASSSPPTSYEQFF
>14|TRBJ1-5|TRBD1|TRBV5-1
TGCGCCAGCAGCTCGACAGGGGGCCATCAGCCCCAGCATTTT
CASSSTGGHQPQHF
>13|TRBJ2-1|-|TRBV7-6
TGTGCCAGCAGCTTAGCAGGGAGGAATGAGCAGTTCTTC
CASSLAGRNEQFF
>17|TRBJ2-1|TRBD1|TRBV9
TGTGCCAGCAGCGCCTCACCGGGACAGGGATTCGACAATGAGCAGTTCTTC
CASSASPGQGFDNEQFF
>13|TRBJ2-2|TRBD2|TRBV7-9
TGTGCCAGCCGACTAGCGGGGGCCGGGGAGCTGTTTTTT
CASRLAGAGELFF
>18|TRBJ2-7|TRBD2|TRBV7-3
TGTGCCAGCAGCATGAAGACTAGCGGGGGGGCAATCTTGCACGAGCAGTACTTC
CASSMKTSGGAILHEQYF
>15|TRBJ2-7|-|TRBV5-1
TGCGCCAGCAGCTTGGGGCCGGGAGAGACCTACGAGCAGTACTTC
CASSLGPGETYEQYF
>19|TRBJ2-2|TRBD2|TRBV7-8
TGTGCCAGCAGCTTAACGATAAGTGGCGGGAGGGCCCCCACCGGGGAGCTGTTTTTT
CASSLTISGGRAPTGELFF
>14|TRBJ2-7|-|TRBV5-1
TGCGCCAGCAGCTCCCAAAGCAACTCCTACGAGCAGTACTTC
CASSSQSNSYEQYF
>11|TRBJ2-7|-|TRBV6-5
TGTGCCACCAGACAGGACTACGAGCAGTACTTC
CATRQDYEQYF
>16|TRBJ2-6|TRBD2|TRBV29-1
TGCAGCGTTGACAAGGGACTAGCCTCTGGGGCCAACGTCCTGACTTTC
CSVDKGLASGANVLTF
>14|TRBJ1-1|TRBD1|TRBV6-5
TGTGCCAGCAGTTACGGGACAGGGTACACTGAAGCTTTCTTT
CASSYGTGYTEAFF
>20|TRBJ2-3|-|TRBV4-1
TGCGCCAGCAGCCAAGGGATTTTAGGACGGGCGGGGCGGAGCACAGATACGCAGTATTTT
CASSQGILGRAGRSTDTQYF
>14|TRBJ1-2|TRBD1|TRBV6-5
TGTGCCAGCAGTTACGGGACAGCTAACTATGGCTACACCTTC
CASSYGTANYGYTF
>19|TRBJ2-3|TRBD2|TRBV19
TGTGCCAGTAGTAAAAGCTTCCCCCGGGCTAGCGGAACCACAGATACGCAGTATTTT
CASSKSFPRASGTTDTQYF
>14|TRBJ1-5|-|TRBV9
TGTGCCAGCAGCCGACTTGTAGGGGGTCAGCCCCAGCATTTT
CASSRLVGGQPQHF
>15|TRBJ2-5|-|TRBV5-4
TGTGCCAGCAGCTTGAGGAAAGCGCCCCAAGAGACCCAGTACTTC
CASSLRKAPQETQYF
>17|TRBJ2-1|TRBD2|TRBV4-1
TGCGCCAGCAGCCAAGGCCGGGGGTCTAGCGGGTCCAATGAGCAGTTCTTC
CASSQGRGSSGSNEQFF
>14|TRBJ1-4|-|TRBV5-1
TGCGCCAGCAGCACGGGATTCACGATGGAAAAACTGTTTTTT
CASSTGFTMEKLFF
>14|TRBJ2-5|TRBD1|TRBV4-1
TGCGCCAGCAGTCTGACACAGGGGCAAGAGAACCAGTACTTC
CASSLTQGQENQYF
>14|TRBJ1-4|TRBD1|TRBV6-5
TGTGCCAGCAGTCGGGACAGCACCCCTGGAAAACTGTTTTTT
CASSRDSTPGKLFF
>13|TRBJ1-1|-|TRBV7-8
TGTGCCAGCAGCTTAGCGCTGAGTACTGAAGCTTTCTTT
CASSLALSTEAFF
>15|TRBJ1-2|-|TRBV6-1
TGTGCCAGCAGTGAAGCGAGGAGGGACTCACATGGCTACACCTTC
CASSEARRDSHGYTF
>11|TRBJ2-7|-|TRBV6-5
TGTGCCAGCAGTTACGGGAGGGAGCAGTACTTC
CASSYGREQYF
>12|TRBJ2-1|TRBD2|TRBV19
TGTGCCAGTACTGATAGCGGGTTAAGTAAGTTCTTC
CASTDSGLSKFF
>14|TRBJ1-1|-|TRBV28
TGTGCCAGCAGTTTATGGACGGGGAACACTGAAGCTTTCTTT
CASSLWTGNTEAFF
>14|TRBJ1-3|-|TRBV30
TGTGCCTCGGGTGGCGGGGGGTCGGGAAACACCATATATTTT
CASGGGGSGNTIYF
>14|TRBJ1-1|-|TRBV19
TGTGCCAGTAGTATGGGGGGGCTGGTGGCTGAAGCTTTCTTT
CASSMGGLVAEAFF
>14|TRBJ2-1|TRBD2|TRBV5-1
TGCGCCAGCGGCCTAGCGGTTGGGGTCAATGAGCAGTTCTTC
CASGLAVGVNEQFF
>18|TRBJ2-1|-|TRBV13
TGTGCCAGCAGCCCCTTCGCTCGGGACTTCTTCTCCTACAATGAGCAGTTCTTC
CASSPFARDFFSYNEQFF
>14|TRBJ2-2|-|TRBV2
TGTGCCAGCAGTGATAAGACCCGAGGCGGGGAGCTGTTTTTT
CASSDKTRGGELFF
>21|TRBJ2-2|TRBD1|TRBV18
TGTGCCAGCTCACCACGACTTCCGGGACAGGGGGCGCCGTTAGGCACCGGGGAGCTGTTTTTT
CASSPRLPGQGAPLGTGELFF
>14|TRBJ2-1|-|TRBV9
TGTGCCAGCAACCGACAGTCCTCCTACAATGAGCAGTTCTTC
CASNRQSSYNEQFF
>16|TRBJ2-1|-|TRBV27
TGTGCCAGCAGTTTAGGAGCGCAGGGCAATCACAATGAGCAGTTCTTC
CASSLGAQGNHNEQFF
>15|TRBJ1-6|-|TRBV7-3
TGTGCCAGCAGCTTCACGGGGGGTACTAATTCACCCCTCCACTTT
CASSFTGGTNSPLHF
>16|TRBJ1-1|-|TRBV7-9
TGTGCCAGCAGCTCGTCTATGGGCAGGGGGAACACTGAAGCTTTCTTT
CASSSSMGRGNTEAFF
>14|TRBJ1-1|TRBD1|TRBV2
TGTGCCAGCACCTCGGACAGGGAGAACACTGAAGCTTTCTTT
CASTSDRENTEAFF
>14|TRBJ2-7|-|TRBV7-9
TGTGCCAGCAGCCCAGTAGGAGGCTCCTACGAGCAGTACTTC
CASSPVGGSYEQYF
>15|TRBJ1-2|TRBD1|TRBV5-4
TGTGCCAGCAGCTTGGGGGGGGACAGACTCTATGGCTACACCTTC
CASSLGGDRLYGYTF
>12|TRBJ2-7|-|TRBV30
TGTGCCTGGAGTTCCACGGGTTACGAGCAGTACTTC
CAWSSTGYEQYF